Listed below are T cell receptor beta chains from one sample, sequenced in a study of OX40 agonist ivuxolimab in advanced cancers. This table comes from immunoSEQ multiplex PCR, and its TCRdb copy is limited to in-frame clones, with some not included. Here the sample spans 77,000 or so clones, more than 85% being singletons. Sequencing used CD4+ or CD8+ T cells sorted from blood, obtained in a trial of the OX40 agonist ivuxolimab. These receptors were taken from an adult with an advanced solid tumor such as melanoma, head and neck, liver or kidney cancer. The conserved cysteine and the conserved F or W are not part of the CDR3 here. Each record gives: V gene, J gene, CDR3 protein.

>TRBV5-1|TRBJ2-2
ASSLDTNTGELF
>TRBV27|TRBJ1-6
ASSQSRDSYNSPLH
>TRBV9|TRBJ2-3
ASSGASGTDTQY
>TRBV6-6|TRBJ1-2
ASSSSAEINGYT
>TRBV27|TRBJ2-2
ASSLSRGTGGIGELF
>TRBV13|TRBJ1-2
ASSLGWTGDNYGYT
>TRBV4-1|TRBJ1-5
ASSQAGTGSYQPQH
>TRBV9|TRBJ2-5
ASSPREPEVLETQY
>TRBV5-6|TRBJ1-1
ASSLGGRGSTEAF
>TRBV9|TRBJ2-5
ASSVAWRGGTSETQY
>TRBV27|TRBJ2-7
ASSLIGTDSSYEQY
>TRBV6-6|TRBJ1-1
ASRETGGHTEAF
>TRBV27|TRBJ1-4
ASRKNEKLF
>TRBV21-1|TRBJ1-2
ASSKGSGNGYT
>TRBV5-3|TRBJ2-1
ARIGAGDRPYNEQF
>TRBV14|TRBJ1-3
ASSQAGQVISGNTIY
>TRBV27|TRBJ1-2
ASSYGRGNYGYT